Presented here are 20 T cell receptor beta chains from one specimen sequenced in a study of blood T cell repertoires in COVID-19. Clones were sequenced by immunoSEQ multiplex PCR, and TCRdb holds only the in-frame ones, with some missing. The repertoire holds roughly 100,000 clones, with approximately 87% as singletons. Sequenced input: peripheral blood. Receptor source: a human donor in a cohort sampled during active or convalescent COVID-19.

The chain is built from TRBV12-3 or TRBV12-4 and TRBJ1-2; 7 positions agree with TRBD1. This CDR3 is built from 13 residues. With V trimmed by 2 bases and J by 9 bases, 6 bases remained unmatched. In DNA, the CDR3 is TGTGCCAGCAGTTTATTGACAGGGAGTAGCTACACCTTC. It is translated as CASSLLTGSSYTF.

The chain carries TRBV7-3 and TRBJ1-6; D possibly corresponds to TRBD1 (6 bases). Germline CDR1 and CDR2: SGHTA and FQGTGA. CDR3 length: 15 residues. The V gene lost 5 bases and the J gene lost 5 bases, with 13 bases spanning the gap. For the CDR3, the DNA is TGTGCCAGCAGCGCACAGGGTGGTGATAATTCACCCCTCCACTTT. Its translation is CASSAQGGDNSPLHF.

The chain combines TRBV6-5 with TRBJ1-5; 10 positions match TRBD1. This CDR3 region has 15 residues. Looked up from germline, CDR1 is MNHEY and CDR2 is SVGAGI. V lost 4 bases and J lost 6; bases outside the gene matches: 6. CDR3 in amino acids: CASSFPGQGSQPQHF. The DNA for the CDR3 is TGTGCCAGCAGTTTCCCGGGACAGGGGAGTCAGCCCCAGCATTTT.

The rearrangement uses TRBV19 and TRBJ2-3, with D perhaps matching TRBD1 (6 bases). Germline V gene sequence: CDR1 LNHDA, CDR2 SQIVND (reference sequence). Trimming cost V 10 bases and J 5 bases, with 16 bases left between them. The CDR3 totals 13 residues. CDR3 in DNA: TGTGCCACCGGGACAAACGAATTAGATACGCAGTATTTT. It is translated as CATGTNELDTQYF.

Written as DNA, the CDR3 is TGTGCCAGCAGCTTAGGAGCGGGGAGCACAGATACGCAGTATTTT. This codes for CASSLGAGSTDTQYF. The chain has TRBV13 and TRBJ2-3, with 7 positions matching TRBD2. The CDR3 covers 15 residues. The junction had 0 bases not matched to a gene; V was cut back by 0 bases and J by 0 bases. CDR1 PRHDT and CDR2 FYEKMQ come from the germline V gene (reference sequence).

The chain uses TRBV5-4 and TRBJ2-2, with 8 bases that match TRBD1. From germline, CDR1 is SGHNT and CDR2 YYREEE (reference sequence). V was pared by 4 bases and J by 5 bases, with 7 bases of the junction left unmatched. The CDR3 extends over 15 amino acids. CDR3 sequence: CASSRWDRLTGELFF. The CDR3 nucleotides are TGTGCCAGCAGCCGATGGGACAGGCTGACCGGGGAGCTGTTTTTT.

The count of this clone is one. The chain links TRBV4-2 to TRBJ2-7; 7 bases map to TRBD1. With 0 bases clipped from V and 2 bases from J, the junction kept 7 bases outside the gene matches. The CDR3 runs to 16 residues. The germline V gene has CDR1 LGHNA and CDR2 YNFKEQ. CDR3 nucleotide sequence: TGTGCCAGCAGCCAAGATAAAGGGGACAGTCCCTACGAGCAGTACTTC. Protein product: CASSQDKGDSPYEQYF.

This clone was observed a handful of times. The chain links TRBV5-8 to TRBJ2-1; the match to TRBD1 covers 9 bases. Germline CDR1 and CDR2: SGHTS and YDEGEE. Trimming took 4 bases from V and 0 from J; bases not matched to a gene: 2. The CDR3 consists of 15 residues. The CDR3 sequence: CASSLDRGSYNEQFF. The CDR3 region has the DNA TGTGCCAGCAGCCTGGACAGGGGCTCCTACAATGAGCAGTTCTTC. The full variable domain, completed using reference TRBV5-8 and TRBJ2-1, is EAGVTQSPTHLIKTRGQQATLRCSPISGHTSVYWYQQALGLGLQFLLWYDEGEERNRGNFPPRFSGRQFPNYSSELNVNALELEDSALYLCASSLDRGSYNEQFFGPGTRLTVL.

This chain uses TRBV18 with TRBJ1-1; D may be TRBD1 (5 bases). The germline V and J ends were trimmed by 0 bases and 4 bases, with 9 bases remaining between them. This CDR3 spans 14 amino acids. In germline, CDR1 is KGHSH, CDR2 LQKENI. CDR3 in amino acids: CASSPPIGGTEAFF. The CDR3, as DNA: TGTGCCAGCTCACCACCCATCGGGGGCACTGAAGCTTTCTTT.

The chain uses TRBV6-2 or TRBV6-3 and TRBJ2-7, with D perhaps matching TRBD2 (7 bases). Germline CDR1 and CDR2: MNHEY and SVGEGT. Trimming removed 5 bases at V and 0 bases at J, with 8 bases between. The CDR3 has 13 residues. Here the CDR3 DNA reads TGTGCCAGCAGTGCGGGGGCCTCCTACGAGCAGTACTTC. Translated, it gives CASSAGASYEQYF.

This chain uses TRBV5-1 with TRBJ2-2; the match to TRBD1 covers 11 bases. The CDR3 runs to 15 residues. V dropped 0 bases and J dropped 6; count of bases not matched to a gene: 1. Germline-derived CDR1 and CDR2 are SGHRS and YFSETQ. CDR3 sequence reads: CASSLGTGGAGELFF. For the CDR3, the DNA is TGCGCCAGCAGCTTGGGGACAGGGGGCGCCGGGGAGCTGTTTTTT.

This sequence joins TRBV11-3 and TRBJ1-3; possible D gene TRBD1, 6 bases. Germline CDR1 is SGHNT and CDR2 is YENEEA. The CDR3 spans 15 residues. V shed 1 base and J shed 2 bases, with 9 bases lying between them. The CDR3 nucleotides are TGTGCCAGCAGCTTAGGCGGGGGGCCTGGAAACACCATATATTTT. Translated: CASSLGGGPGNTIYF.

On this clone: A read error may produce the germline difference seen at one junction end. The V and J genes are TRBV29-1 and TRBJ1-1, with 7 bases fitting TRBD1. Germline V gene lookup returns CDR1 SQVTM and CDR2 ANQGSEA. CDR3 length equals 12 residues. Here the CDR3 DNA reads TGCAGCGTTGATGTAGTAGGGACAGTCCCTTTTTTT. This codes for CSVDVVGTVPFF.

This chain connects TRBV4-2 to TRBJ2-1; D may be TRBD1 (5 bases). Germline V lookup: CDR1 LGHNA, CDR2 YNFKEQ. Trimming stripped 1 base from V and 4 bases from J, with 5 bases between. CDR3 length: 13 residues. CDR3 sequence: CASSQGQYNEQFF. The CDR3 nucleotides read TGTGCCAGCAGCCAAGGACAGTACAATGAGCAGTTCTTC.

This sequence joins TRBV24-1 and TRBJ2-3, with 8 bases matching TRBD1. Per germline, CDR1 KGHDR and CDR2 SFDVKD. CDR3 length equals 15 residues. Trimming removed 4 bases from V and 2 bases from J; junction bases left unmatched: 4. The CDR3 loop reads CATSEWTGSTDTQYF. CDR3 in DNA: TGTGCCACCAGTGAGTGGACAGGGTCCACAGATACGCAGTATTTT.

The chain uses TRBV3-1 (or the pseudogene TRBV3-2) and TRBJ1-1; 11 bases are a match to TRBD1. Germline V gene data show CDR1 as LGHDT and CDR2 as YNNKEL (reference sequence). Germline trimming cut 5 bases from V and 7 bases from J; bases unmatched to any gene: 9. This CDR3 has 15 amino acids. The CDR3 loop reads CASSGTGTGGDEAFF. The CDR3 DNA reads TGTGCCAGCAGCGGAACCGGGACAGGGGGAGATGAAGCTTTCTTT.

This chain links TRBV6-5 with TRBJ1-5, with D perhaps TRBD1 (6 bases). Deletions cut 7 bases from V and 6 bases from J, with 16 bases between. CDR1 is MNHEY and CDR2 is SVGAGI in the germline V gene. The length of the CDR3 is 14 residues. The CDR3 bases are TGTGCCAGCAACGGGCGGACAGACCGTCAGCCCCAGCATTTT. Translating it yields CASNGRTDRQPQHF.

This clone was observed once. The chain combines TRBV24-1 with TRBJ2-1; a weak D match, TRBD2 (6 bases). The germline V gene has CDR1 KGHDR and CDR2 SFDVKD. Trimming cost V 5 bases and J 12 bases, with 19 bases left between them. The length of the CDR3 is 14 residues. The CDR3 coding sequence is TGTGCCACCAGTGCTCCCCGGGAGCCCGGGGGGCAGTTCTTC. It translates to CATSAPREPGGQFF.

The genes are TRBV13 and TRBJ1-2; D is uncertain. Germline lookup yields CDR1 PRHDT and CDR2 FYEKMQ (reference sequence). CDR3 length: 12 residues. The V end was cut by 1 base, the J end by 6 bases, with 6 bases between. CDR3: CASSLDLHGYTF. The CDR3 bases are TGTGCCAGCAGCTTAGATCTCCATGGCTACACCTTC.

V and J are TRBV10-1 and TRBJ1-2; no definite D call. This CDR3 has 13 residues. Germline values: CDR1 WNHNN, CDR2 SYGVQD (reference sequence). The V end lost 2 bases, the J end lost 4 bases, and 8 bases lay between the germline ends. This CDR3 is CASSERGTYGYTF. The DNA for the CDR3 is TGCGCCAGCAGTGAGCGGGGAACCTATGGCTACACCTTC.